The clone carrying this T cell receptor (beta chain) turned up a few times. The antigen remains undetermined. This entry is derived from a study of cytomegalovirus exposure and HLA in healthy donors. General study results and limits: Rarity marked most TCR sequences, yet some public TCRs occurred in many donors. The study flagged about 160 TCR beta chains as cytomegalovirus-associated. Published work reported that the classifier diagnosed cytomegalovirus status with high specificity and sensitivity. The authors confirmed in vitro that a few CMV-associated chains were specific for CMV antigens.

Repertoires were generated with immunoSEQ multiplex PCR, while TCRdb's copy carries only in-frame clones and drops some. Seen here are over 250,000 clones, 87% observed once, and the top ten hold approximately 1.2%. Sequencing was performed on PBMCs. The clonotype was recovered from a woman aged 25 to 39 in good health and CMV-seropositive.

The DNA for the CDR3 is TGTGCCAGCAGTCGTCTAGCGGGGCAAGAGACCCAGTACTTC. Protein sequence: CASSRLAGQETQYF. The chain is built from TRBV11-2 and TRBJ2-5; 9 positions agree with TRBD2. Germline-derived CDR1 and CDR2 are SGHAT and FQNNGV. Trimming removed 6 bases from V and 2 bases from J; junction bases left unmatched: 4. The CDR3 is 14 amino acids.